This T cell receptor (beta chain) was profiled in a study of T cells after yellow fever vaccination. Study-wide points: On re-exposure, the response was weaker but peaked faster, at day 5 versus 15. The study noted that FACS-sorted repertoires could contain abundant clonotypes contaminating from the bulk population.

The ends were cut back, 5 bases at V and 2 bases at J, with 18 bases in the middle. The CDR3 is 16 residues long. The germline V gene has CDR1 SSHAT and CDR2 FNYEAQ (reference sequence). This clonotype was picked up a small number of times. What it recognizes is unknown. They built TCR cDNA with 5'RACE template switching, a step that put in a universal primer site and UMIs. TCRdb independently ran MiXCR on the 5' RACE reads; one entry per CDR3 protein. Among 620,000 or so distinct CDR3 sequences listed, over 9% were seen once. The source of this sequence is a young man who received the YFV17D yellow fever vaccine. This chain connects TRBV7-7 to TRBJ2-5; D is ambiguous. The sequenced sample was PBMCs, obtained on the day of the yellow fever booster vaccination. The CDR3 DNA is TGTGCCAGCAGCCCCACGGGCCCAAATAATCAAGAGACCCAGTACTTC. Protein sequence: CASSPTGPNNQETQYF.